This T cell receptor beta chain was identified during a study of post-analysis software for immune sequencing data. Study overall: There were relapsing-remitting, secondary progressive and progressive-relapsing multiple sclerosis among the disease courses included.

General study points: Patients had higher frequencies than controls of five or six TRBV segments, including TRBV5-6, TRBV5-1 and TRBV20-1. The F measure placed samples prepared in the same batch into strongly shared clusters. Among multiple sclerosis patients, normalized Chao1 diversity was significantly below that of controls.

The sample holds a few counts of this clonotype. Its antigen is as yet unknown. V gave up 6 bases and J gave up 4 bases; unmatched junction bases: 7. This CDR3 has 15 amino acids. CDR1 DFQATT and CDR2 SNEGSKA come from the germline V gene (reference sequence). Unique molecular identifiers were present in the TCR beta cDNA libraries. When about 0.9 to 11 million T cells were used, they gave about 540,000 cDNA molecules. A single record per CDR3 protein comes from TCRdb applying MiXCR to the PCR reads. The repertoire includes fewer than 600,000 distinct CDR3 sequences, around 40% of them detected once, and roughly 12% sits in the top ten.

V gene TRBV20-1 combines with J gene TRBJ2-5, with 14 bases identical to TRBD2. Sequenced: blood. The sequence derives from a girl aged 5-17 years with multiple sclerosis. The CDR3 nucleotides read TGCAGTGCCCCGACTAGCGGGAGGGCCTTAGAGACCCAGTACTTC. Translating gives CSAPTSGRALETQYF.